These T cell receptor beta chains were read from a single sample in a study of T-cell reconstitution after alpha-beta-depleted transplantation in children. Each CDR3 protein gets one entry after TCRdb re-called the PCR reads with MiXCR. The sample holds around 450,000 distinct CDR3 sequences; about 40% are singletons and the top ten take around 29%. The starting material was PBMCs, obtained before TCRalphabeta/CD19-depleted stem cell transplant. Receptor source: a girl under 10 years old with aplastic anemia, due to receive a stem cell transplant. Both conserved end residues are part of each CDR3. D genes are given only for firm matches. A row's size may be missing; if present it is once, few, many or a size class.

TRBV20-1	TRBJ2-2	TRBD2	NA	TGCAGTGCTCTGGGCGGGGGGTCCACCGGGGAGCTGTTTTTT	CSALGGGSTGELFF
TRBV30	TRBJ2-1	NA	NA	TGTGCCTGGAGCCTCATGAACAATGAGCAGTTCTTC	CAWSLMNNEQFF
TRBV5-1	TRBJ2-1	TRBD1	NA	TGCGCCAGCAGCCAGGGTTTAATGGACAGGGGCGATGAGCAGTTCTTC	CASSQGLMDRGDEQFF
TRBV20-1	TRBJ2-7	TRBD2	few	TGCAGTGCTAGTGCTTTTAGCGGGAGCTCTTACGAGCAGTACTTC	CSASAFSGSSYEQYF
TRBV6-5	TRBJ2-3	TRBD2	NA	TGTGCCAGCAGCTACCTGGGACTAGCCAGGTCAGATACGCAGTATTTT	CASSYLGLARSDTQYF
TRBV9	TRBJ2-1	NA	NA	TGTGCCAGCAGCGTAGAGGGACAATACAATGAGCAGTTCTTC	CASSVEGQYNEQFF
TRBV24-1	TRBJ2-3	TRBD2	NA	TGTGCCACCAGTACAACCTGGGGACTAGCGGGGGGCCGGGGCACAGATACGCAGTATTTT	CATSTTWGLAGGRGTDTQYF
TRBV29-1	TRBJ2-1	NA	many	TGCAGCGCAGGGACTCCCGGAGCTGAGCAGTTCTTC	CSAGTPGAEQFF
TRBV14	TRBJ2-1	TRBD2	NA	TGTGCCAGCAGCAGCCTTAGCGGGAAGGTTGCTGAGCAGTTCTTC	CASSSLSGKVAEQFF
TRBV18	TRBJ2-7	NA	few	TGTGCCAGCTCACCAATGCCAGGGCCATCCTACGAGCAGTACTTC	CASSPMPGPSYEQYF
TRBV4-2	TRBJ2-7	NA	many	TGTGCCAGCAGCCAAGCGGAGGGGGGATCCTTCTACTTC	CASSQAEGGSFYF
TRBV3-1	TRBJ2-5	TRBD2	once	TGTGCCTCCTGCCAAGCCCCGGGACTAGCGGGAGAGGAAGAGACCCAGTACTTC	CASCQAPGLAGEEETQYF
TRBV5-4	TRBJ2-3	NA	few	TGTGCCAGCAGCCCTGAGGGGCTAGCGACAGATACGCAGTATTTT	CASSPEGLATDTQYF
TRBV23-1	TRBJ1-4	NA	many	TGCGCCAGCAGTCCAGGGGCGGGAGGAATGGAAAAACTGTTTTTT	CASSPGAGGMEKLFF